These 28 T cell receptor beta chains were all obtained from the same sample, sequenced in a study of tumor-infiltrating lymphocytes in oesophageal squamous cell carcinoma. Via MiXCR, TCRdb re-called the PCR reads, giving one row per CDR3 protein. The data hold about 17,000 distinct CDR3 sequences, with around 43% observed a single time. Sequenced material: normal esophageal tissue next to the tumor. The source of these receptors is a female donor with esophageal squamous cell carcinoma.

The genes are TRBV11-3 and TRBJ2-5; unclear D gene. The J call could be wrong; TRBJ2-1 is a better fit for the DNA end. CDR1 is SGHNT and CDR2 is YENEEA in the germline V gene. This CDR3 is built from 14 residues. CDR3 region: CASSLGLSYDEQFF. For the CDR3, the DNA is TGTGCCAGCAGCTTAGGTCTATCTTACGACGAGCAGTTCTTC.

The rearrangement joins TRBV7-6 to TRBJ2-5, with D unresolved. The end of the DNA aligns better with TRBJ2-1, so the J call may be wrong. This CDR3 spans 12 amino acids. CDR1 and CDR2 from the germline V gene are SGHVS and FNYEAQ. CDR3 DNA: TGTGCCAGCAGCTTAGCGGGTAGTGAGCAGTTCTTC. This encodes CASSLAGSEQFF.

This sequence joins TRBV28 and TRBJ2-7; D perhaps matches TRBD1 (6 bases). Trimming took off 4 bases at V and 0 bases at J, with 13 bases between the two ends. The CDR3 is 15 amino acids. The germline CDR1 and CDR2 sequences are MDHEN and SYDVKM. The CDR3 DNA reads TGTGCCAGCAGTTCGGACAGCGTTCCCTCCTACGAGCAGTACTTC. This encodes CASSSDSVPSYEQYF.

This clonotype was seen just once. The chain carries TRBV7-2 and TRBJ1-1; 11 nucleotides agree with TRBD2. The J call is uncertain, as TRBJ2-7 better fits the DNA end. The length of the CDR3 is 19 residues. From germline, CDR1 is SGHTA and CDR2 FQGNSA. The CDR3: CASMKSWGASGRRYNEQYF. CDR3 nucleotides: TGTGCCAGCATGAAATCGTGGGGGGCTAGCGGGAGGAGGTACAATGAGCAGTACTTC.

Concerning this clonotype: Germline is not matched at one junction end, which may reflect a read error. J is TRBJ2-1 and V is TRBV7-3, with D possibly being TRBD1 or TRBD2 (5 bases each). CDR1 SGHTA and CDR2 FQGTGA come from the germline V gene. The CDR3 totals 15 residues. CDR3 coding DNA: TGTGCCAGCAGCTTATTCCAGGGAAACACCGGGGAGCTGTACTTC. It specifies CASSLFQGNTGELYF.

This clonotype was seen ten or more times. The J gene is TRBJ1-1, the V gene TRBV6-1, with unresolved D. Germline CDR1 and CDR2: MNHNS and SASEGT. The CDR3 consists of 14 residues. V was trimmed by 2 bases and J by 3 bases, leaving 10 bases between them. CDR3 protein: CASSEPHRDTEAFF. The CDR3 coding sequence is TGTGCCAGCAGTGAACCCCACCGGGACACTGAAGCTTTCTTT.

This clonotype rates as medium-sized. J is TRBJ1-5 and V is TRBV24-1; D uncertain. V lost 0 bases and J lost 3, with 5 bases in between. The CDR3 is 14 amino acids. Germline V gene data show CDR1 as KGHDR and CDR2 as SFDVKD. The chain's CDR3 is CATSDLSINQPQHF. The CDR3 region has the DNA TGTGCCACCAGTGATTTGAGCATCAATCAGCCCCAGCATTTT.

Judged by abundance, this clonotype is medium-sized. J is TRBJ1-4 and V is TRBV6-1, with D maybe TRBD1 (6 bases). The germline V gene has CDR1 MNHNS and CDR2 SASEGT. This CDR3 has 14 residues. V lost 6 bases and J 4 bases, leaving 12 bases between the germline ends. The CDR3 DNA is TGTGCCAGCAGGTTACAGGGTGGTAATGAAAAACTGTTTTTT. Protein: CASRLQGGNEKLFF.

To note about this clonotype: Here the CDR3 omits its conserved ending phenylalanine or tryptophan, so a read error is the likely source. The DNA is omitted, as the CDR3 cannot be located on it reliably, and the CDR3 follows TCRdb's listing. V and J are TRBV12-3 or TRBV12-4 and TRBJ2-5; no check of the table's D call, TRBD2, against the DNA was made. The CDR3 contains 16 residues when both ends are counted. The CDR3: CASSYRADNSPLHFGN.

A few counts support this clonotype. The DNA is omitted, as the CDR3 cannot be located on it reliably, and the CDR3 follows TCRdb's listing. The V gene is TRBV7-2, the J gene TRBJ2-6. The CDR3 is made up of 14 amino acids, end residues included. The germline V gene has CDR1 SGHTA and CDR2 FQGNSA. The CDR3: CASSVAAERAVLRF.

The gene calls are TRBV7-4 and TRBJ1-1; tentatively, D is TRBD1 (6 bases). CDR1 is SGHVT and CDR2 is SQSDAQ in the germline V gene. Trimming removed 6 bases from V and 14 bases from J, with 25 bases in between. This CDR3 comprises 14 residues. CDR3 region: CASRFRGDHNEQFF. The CDR3 bases are TGTGCCAGCAGATTTAGGGGGGATCACAATGAGCAGTTCTTT.

The chain carries TRBV24-1 and TRBJ2-5; 9 positions match TRBD2. V lost 5 bases to trimming and J lost 5 bases; unmatched junction nucleotides: 5. This CDR3 spans 14 amino acids. Germline CDR1 reads KGHDR; CDR2 reads SFDVKD. CDR3 nucleotide sequence: TGTGCCACCAGTGTCGGGACTAGCATTGAGACCCAGTACTTC. Residues: CATSVGTSIETQYF.

The chain has TRBV6-1 and TRBJ2-7, with D tentatively TRBD1 (5 bases). The V and J ends lost 2 bases and 1 base respectively, with 21 bases between them. The CDR3 runs 18 residues. Per germline, CDR1 MNHNS and CDR2 SASEGT. Written as DNA, the CDR3 is TGTGCCAGCAGTGAACAGGGAATTGGGCTCCAGGCGTCCTACGAGCAGTACTTC. Translating it yields CASSEQGIGLQASYEQYF.

This clonotype was seen just once. The chain has TRBV7-3 and TRBJ2-3; TRBD2 might be the D (6 bases). The CDR3 is 15 residues long. Trimming stripped 4 bases from V and 2 bases from J, with 13 bases between. Looked up from germline, CDR1 is SGHTA and CDR2 is FQGTGA. The CDR3 DNA follows: TGTGCCAGCAGCTCTGCCGGGAGAAACACAGATACGCAGTATTTT. Translating gives CASSSAGRNTDTQYF. Full variable domain (remainder filled in from reference TRBV7-3 and TRBJ2-3): GAGVSQTPSNKVTEKGKYVELRCDPISGHTALYWYRQSLGQGPEFLIYFQGTGAADDSGLPNDRFFAVRPEGSVSTLKIQRTERGDSAVYLCASSSAGRNTDTQYFGPGTRLTVL.

Sample share makes this clonotype medium-sized. The chain has TRBV5-6 and TRBJ2-7; the D gene is possibly TRBD1 (5 bases). The CDR3 sequence is 13 residues long. Trimming cost V 0 bases and J 5 bases, with 9 bases left between them. In germline, CDR1 is SGHDT, CDR2 YYEEEE. CDR3 residues: CASSLAGLNEQYF. The CDR3 DNA reads TGTGCCAGCAGCTTGGCAGGGTTGAACGAGCAGTACTTC.

To note about this clonotype: Given the absence of the conserved phenylalanine or tryptophan at the CDR3 end, a read error is likely. Because the CDR3's place on the DNA is in doubt, the DNA is left out and the CDR3 is given as listed by TCRdb. The chain links TRBV6-5 to TRBJ2-7; whether TRBD1, the table's D call, matches the DNA was not checked. Germline values: CDR1 MNHEY, CDR2 SVGAGI. Inclusive of both ends, the CDR3 amounts to 16 amino acids. The CDR3 loop reads CASRGAGSNYGYTFGS.

This clonotype is termed medium-sized (0.01 to 0.1%). The chain uses TRBV11-3 and TRBJ1-5; possibly TRBD1 for D (5 bases). The length of the CDR3 is 16 residues. Germline CDR1 reads SGHNT; CDR2 reads YENEEA. Trimming took off 3 bases at V and 1 base at J, with 13 bases between the two ends. The CDR3 loop is CASSFHDRRSNQPQHF. The CDR3 coding sequence is TGTGCCAGCAGCTTCCACGACAGACGAAGCAATCAGCCCCAGCATTTT. The full variable domain, with the rest looked up from reference TRBV11-3 and TRBJ1-5, is EAGVVQSPRYKIIEKKQPVAFWCNPISGHNTLYWYLQNLGQGPELLIRYENEEAVDDSQLPKDRFSAERLKGVDSTLKIQPAELGDSAVYLCASSFHDRRSNQPQHFGDGTRLSIL.

The CDR3 DNA reads TGTGCCAGCAGCGGTCGAACGAATCAGCCCCAGCATTTT. The encoded protein is CASSGRTNQPQHF. The rearrangement links TRBV7-2 to TRBJ1-5; D is ambiguous. Germline CDR1 SGHTA, CDR2 FQGNSA. V was clipped by 5 bases and J by 4 bases, with 9 bases between them. This CDR3 is 13 amino acids long.

Comment on this clonotype: The conserved phenylalanine or tryptophan is not found at the CDR3 terminus, so this likely reflects a read error. The DNA is omitted, as the CDR3 cannot be located on it reliably, and the CDR3 follows TCRdb's listing. V usage is TRBV12-3 or TRBV12-4 and J usage is TRBJ2-7; the D segment call TRBD2 is taken from the table without a DNA check. The CDR3 is 18 residues long, counting both termini. The CDR3 here is CASRPASVSSYNEQFFGS.

This clonotype was seen more than once but under ten times. J is TRBJ1-1 and V is TRBV9; 12 bases line up with TRBD1. Trimming removed 5 bases from V and 0 bases from J; junction bases left unmatched: 8. There are 17 residues in the CDR3. Germline CDR1 SGDLS, CDR2 YYNGEE. CDR3 in DNA: TGTGCCAGCAGTGCCGGGACAGGGGGCTTCATGAACACTGAAGCTTTCTTT. Translating it yields CASSAGTGGFMNTEAFF.

Ten or more counts support this clonotype. The chain uses TRBV10-1 and TRBJ2-1; 9 nucleotides agree with TRBD1. The V gene's germline CDR1 is WNHNN and CDR2 SYGVQD (reference sequence). V trimming: 5 bases; J trimming: 0 bases; junction bases outside the gene matches: 11. CDR3 length equals 18 residues. CDR3 amino acids: CASSPGQGSISSYNEQFF. The CDR3 DNA reads TGCGCCAGCAGTCCCGGACAGGGGTCTATTAGCTCCTACAATGAGCAGTTCTTC.

The chain recombines TRBV25-1 with TRBJ2-1, with unresolved D. The J call is uncertain, as TRBJ1-2 better fits the DNA end. This CDR3 spans 13 amino acids. Germline loops: CDR1 MGHDK, CDR2 SYGVNS. CDR3 DNA: TGTGCCAGCAGTGAAATGGAATCCTATGGCTACACCTTC. As protein: CASSEMESYGYTF.

At least ten counts were recorded for this clonotype. The V call is TRBV19, the J call TRBJ2-2; TRBD1 agrees at 11 bases. V was pared by 6 bases and J by 5 bases, with 17 bases of the junction left unmatched. The CDR3 has 19 amino acids. The germline gives CDR1 LNHDA, CDR2 SQIVND (reference sequence). CDR3 residues: CASSLRSLTGTGGTGELFF. As DNA, the CDR3 is TGTGCCAGTAGCTTACGAAGCCTTACCGGGACAGGGGGGACCGGGGAGCTGTTTTTT.

This clonotype is termed medium-sized (0.01 to 0.1%). The chain joins TRBV7-2 to TRBJ2-1, with D possibly matching TRBD2 (5 bases). The CDR3 totals 15 residues. Germline V gene lookup returns CDR1 SGHTA and CDR2 FQGNSA. Trimming left V 3 bases short and J 9 bases short, with 18 bases between. CDR3 nucleotides: TGTGCCAGCAGCTTTGGGGTAATTTCGGGATTTGAGCAGTTCTTC. Translated, it gives CASSFGVISGFEQFF.

V gene TRBV7-2 combines with J gene TRBJ2-4; unclear D gene. The DNA matches TRBJ2-6 better at its end, which makes the J call doubtful. This CDR3 is built from 15 residues. CDR1 and CDR2 from the germline V gene are SGHTA and FQGNSA. CDR3 protein: CASSRRRSGANVLTF. In DNA form, the CDR3 reads TGTGCCAGCAGCCGTCGTCGGTCTGGGGCCAACGTCCTGACTTTC.

This clonotype was observed many times. The chain couples TRBV6-1 to TRBJ2-4; D ambiguous. Trimming stripped 7 bases from V and 1 base from J, with 2 bases between. Germline lookup yields CDR1 MNHNS and CDR2 SASEGT. This CDR3 is built from 11 residues. The DNA for the CDR3 is TGTGCCAGCACCGCCAAAAACATTCAGTACTTC. Translating gives CASTAKNIQYF.

This clonotype was detected only a few times. The V gene is TRBV9, the J gene TRBJ2-1; 9 nucleotides agree with TRBD2. CDR3 size: 14 residues. Germline V gene data show CDR1 as SGDLS and CDR2 as YYNGEE. V trimming: 3 bases; J trimming: 6 bases; junction bases outside the gene matches: 4. This CDR3 reads CASSASGTSNEQFF. The CDR3 DNA follows: TGTGCCAGCAGCGCTAGCGGGACTAGCAATGAGCAGTTCTTC.

The sample holds many counts of this clonotype. V and J are TRBV5-5 and TRBJ2-2; D is ambiguous. V lost 6 bases and J lost 3, with 9 bases in between. The CDR3 contains 13 residues. Per the germline V gene, CDR1 is SGHKS and CDR2 is YYEKEE (reference sequence). The CDR3 bases are TGTGCCAGCAAACCTACGGACACCGGGGAGCTGTTTTTT. As protein: CASKPTDTGELFF.